This T cell receptor beta chain came from a study of T cell responses to AZD1222 COVID-19 vaccine. Second-dose timings of about 4 or about 12 weeks were pooled. Regarding the study as a whole: There were vaccine-associated CD4 TCRs across spike, dominant at 160-218 and 743-854. Among the donors, most were white British and more were female, and clonal diversity was possibly underestimated.

Using immunoSEQ multiplex PCR, the repertoire was profiled, and TCRdb retains in-frame clones only, with some absent. Among approximately 200,000 clones listed, approximately 93% were seen once. Details on this clone: The antigen is not known.

Trimming cost V 1 base and J 0 bases, with 7 bases left between them. The CDR3 contains 15 residues. The germline gives CDR1 MGHDK, CDR2 SYGVNS. The receptor's source is an adult who received the AZD1222 COVID-19 vaccine. This material consisted of peripheral blood, taken 28 days after the second AZD1222 dose. The gene calls are TRBV25-1 and TRBJ1-3; the D is unclear. CDR3 amino acids: CASSEFLSSGNTIYF. For the CDR3, the DNA is TGTGCCAGCAGTGAATTTCTGAGCTCTGGAAACACCATATATTTT.